This T cell receptor (beta chain) is from a study of T-cell memory formation after mild COVID-19. In the study overall: Largely, the TCR clusters proved donor specific.

Whole-study results and caveats: Clones that contracted clustered mainly in CM and EM if CD4+ and in EMRA if CD8+. Clones that contracted from day 15 to 85 were balanced CD4/CD8, while later expanders leaned CD4+.

V was pared by 3 bases and J by 1 base, with 3 bases of the junction left unmatched. This CDR3 comprises 17 residues. From germline, CDR1 is SGHDN and CDR2 FVKESK. It was 5'RACE with constant-segment primers that produced the TCR alpha and TCR beta cDNA libraries, which carried sample barcodes and UMIs. From the 5' RACE reads, TCRdb called clonotypes with MiXCR, one entry per CDR3 protein. The table shows just over 400,000 distinct CDR3 sequences, with less than 25% occurring only once. This clonotype has only a few counts. Its target is unknown. The V gene is TRBV14, the J gene TRBJ2-2; 12 positions match TRBD2. Input material: PBMCs or a T cell subset sorted from them (not recorded which). This TCR came from an adult woman who had mild COVID-19 (a few samples of this study predate the infection). Cell type and time point are not known. In DNA form, the CDR3 reads TGTGCCAGCAGCCATCTAGCGGGAGGGCTGAACACCGGGGAGCTGTTTTTT. Its translation is CASSHLAGGLNTGELFF.